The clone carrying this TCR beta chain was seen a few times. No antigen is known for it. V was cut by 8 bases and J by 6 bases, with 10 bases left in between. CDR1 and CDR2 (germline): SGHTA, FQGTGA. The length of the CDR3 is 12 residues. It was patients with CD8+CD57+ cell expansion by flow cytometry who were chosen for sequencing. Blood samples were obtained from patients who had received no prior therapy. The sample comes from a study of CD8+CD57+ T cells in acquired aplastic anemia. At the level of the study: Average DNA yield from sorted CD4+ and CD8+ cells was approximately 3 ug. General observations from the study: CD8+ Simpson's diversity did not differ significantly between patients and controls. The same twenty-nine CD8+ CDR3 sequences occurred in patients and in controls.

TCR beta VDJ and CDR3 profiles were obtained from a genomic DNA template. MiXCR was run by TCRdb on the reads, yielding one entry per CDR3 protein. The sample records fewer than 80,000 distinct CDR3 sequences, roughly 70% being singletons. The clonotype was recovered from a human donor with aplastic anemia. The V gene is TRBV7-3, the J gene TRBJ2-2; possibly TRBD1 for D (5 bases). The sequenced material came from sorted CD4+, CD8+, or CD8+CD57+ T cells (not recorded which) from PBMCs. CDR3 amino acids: CASSGSAGELFF. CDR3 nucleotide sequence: TGTGCCAGCTCAGGGTCAGCCGGGGAGCTGTTTTTT.